This TCR beta chain was observed in a study of blood T cell repertoires in COVID-19. At the level of the study: Donors in the United States, Italy and Spain gave samples during acute or convalescent COVID-19. PBMCs, B-cell-depleted T cells, or T cells provided the cDNA or gDNA that made up the material.

Per the germline V gene, CDR1 is MNHEY and CDR2 is SVGAGI. J gave up 6 bases and V 7 bases, and 10 bases lay outside the gene matches. This CDR3 is 14 amino acids long. The authors' processing: Amplification of reference gene primers was used by the study to estimate nucleated cell counts. TCRdb's table, derived via immunoSEQ multiplex PCR, lists solely in-frame clones and lacks some. V and J calls and clone size follow that table, whereas D and trimming were derived from the DNA. The table has about 59,000 clones, 75% to 95% seen once. V gene TRBV6-5 combines with J gene TRBJ2-7; 9 bases align to TRBD1. Sequenced input: peripheral blood. This receptor was identified in a man at least 80 years old with acute or convalescent COVID-19. CDR3 DNA: TGTGCCAGCACCGCACAGGGGGCCTCGGGCGAGCAGTACTTC. As protein: CASTAQGASGEQYF.